The T cell receptor (beta chain) under discussion was sequenced for a study of spatial heterogeneity in lung cancer. Study overall: The study observed each unique TCR and UMI combination more than ten times on average in raw reads.

A unique molecular identifier was attached to every TCR cDNA molecule. TCRdb used MiXCR to reprocess the 5' RACE reads, holding one entry per CDR3 protein. Of more than 5,500 distinct CDR3 sequences in the sample, almost 5% were seen once. Notes on the study in general: Within tumors, counts of expanded alpha and beta TCRs tracked tumor mutation counts.

The time point here: sample taken at primary tumor resection. Tumor, nontumor lung or frozen PBMC supplied whole RNA, sequenced without sorting. Within the sample, this clonotype is medium-sized. Antigen: not known. The CDR3 contains 14 residues. The ends were cut back, 8 bases at V and 0 bases at J, with 13 bases in the middle. The germline V gene has CDR1 MNHEY and CDR2 SMNVEV (reference sequence). The sequenced sample was lung tumor tissue, obtained at surgery. This sequence originates from a male donor with early-stage non-small cell lung cancer. This rearrangement joins TRBV27 to TRBJ1-1, with D possibly being TRBD1 (6 bases). The DNA of the CDR3 is TGTGCCAGCTCGATGGGACAAGTGAACACTGAAGCTTTCTTT. Its translation is CASSMGQVNTEAFF.